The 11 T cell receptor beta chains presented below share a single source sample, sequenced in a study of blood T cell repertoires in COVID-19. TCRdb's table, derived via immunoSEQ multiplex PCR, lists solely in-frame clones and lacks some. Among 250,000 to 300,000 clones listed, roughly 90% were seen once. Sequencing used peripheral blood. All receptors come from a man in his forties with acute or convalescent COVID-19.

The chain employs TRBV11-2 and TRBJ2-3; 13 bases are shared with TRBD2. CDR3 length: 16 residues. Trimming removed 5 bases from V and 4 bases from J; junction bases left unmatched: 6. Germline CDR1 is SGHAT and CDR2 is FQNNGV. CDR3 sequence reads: CASSTGLAGAADTQYF. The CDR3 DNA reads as TGTGCCAGCAGCACAGGACTAGCGGGGGCCGCAGATACGCAGTATTTT.

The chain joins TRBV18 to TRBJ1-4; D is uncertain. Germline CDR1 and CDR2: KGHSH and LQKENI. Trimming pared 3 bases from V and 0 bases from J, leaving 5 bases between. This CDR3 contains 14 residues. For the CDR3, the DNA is TGTGCCAGCTCACCCACATCAACTAATGAAAAACTGTTTTTT. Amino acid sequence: CASSPTSTNEKLFF.

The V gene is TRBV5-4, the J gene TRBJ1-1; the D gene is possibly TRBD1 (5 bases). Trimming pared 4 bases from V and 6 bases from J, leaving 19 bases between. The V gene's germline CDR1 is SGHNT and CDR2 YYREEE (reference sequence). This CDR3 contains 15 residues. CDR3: CASSPLGGGEAEAFF. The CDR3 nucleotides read TGTGCCAGCAGCCCCTTGGGGGGAGGGGAGGCTGAAGCTTTCTTT.

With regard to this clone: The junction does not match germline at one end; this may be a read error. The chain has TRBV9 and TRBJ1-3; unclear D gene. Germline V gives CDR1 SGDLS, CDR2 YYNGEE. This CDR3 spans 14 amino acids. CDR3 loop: CASGVVAGGNTIYF. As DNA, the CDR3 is TGTGCCAGCGGCGTGGTAGCGGGCGGGAACACCATATATTTT.

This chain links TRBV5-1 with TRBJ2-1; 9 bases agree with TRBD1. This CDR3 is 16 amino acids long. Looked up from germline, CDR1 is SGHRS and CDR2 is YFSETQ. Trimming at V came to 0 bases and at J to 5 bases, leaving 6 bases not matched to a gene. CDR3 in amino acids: CASSLGDRGSHNEQFF. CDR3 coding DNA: TGCGCCAGCAGCTTGGGTGACAGGGGGAGCCACAATGAGCAGTTCTTC.

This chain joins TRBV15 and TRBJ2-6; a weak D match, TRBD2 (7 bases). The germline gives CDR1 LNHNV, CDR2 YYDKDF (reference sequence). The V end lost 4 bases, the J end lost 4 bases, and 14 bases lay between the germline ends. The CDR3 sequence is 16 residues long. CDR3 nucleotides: TGTGCCACCAGCACTCCGCGGGGGCTCGGGGCCAACGTCCTGACTTTC. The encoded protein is CATSTPRGLGANVLTF.

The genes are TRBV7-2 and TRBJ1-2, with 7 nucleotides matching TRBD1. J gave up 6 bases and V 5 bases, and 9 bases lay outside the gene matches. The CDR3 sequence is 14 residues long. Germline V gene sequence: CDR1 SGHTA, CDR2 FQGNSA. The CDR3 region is CASSAELTGNGYTF. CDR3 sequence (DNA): TGTGCCAGCAGCGCGGAGCTGACAGGGAATGGCTACACCTTC.

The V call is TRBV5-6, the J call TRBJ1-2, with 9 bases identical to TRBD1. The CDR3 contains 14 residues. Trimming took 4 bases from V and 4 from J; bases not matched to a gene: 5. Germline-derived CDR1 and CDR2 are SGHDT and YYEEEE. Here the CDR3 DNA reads TGTGCCAGCAGCCTTCCGGGACAGGGCTATGGCTACACCTTC. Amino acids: CASSLPGQGYGYTF.

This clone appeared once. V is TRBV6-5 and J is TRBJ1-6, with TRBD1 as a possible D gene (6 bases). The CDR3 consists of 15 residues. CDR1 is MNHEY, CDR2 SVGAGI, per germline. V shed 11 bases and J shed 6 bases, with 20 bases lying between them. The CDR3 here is CALYPFGQFNSPLHF. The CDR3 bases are TGTGCCCTCTACCCCTTTGGACAGTTTAATTCACCCCTCCACTTT.

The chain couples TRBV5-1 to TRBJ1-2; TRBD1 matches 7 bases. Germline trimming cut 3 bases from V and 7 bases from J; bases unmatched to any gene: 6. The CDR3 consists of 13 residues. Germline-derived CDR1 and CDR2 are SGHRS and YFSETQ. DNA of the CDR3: TGCGCCAGCAGCTCGACAGGGTCTGGTGGCTACACCTTC. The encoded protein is CASSSTGSGGYTF. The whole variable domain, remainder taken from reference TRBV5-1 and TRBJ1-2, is KAGVTQTPRYLIKTRGQQVTLSCSPISGHRSVSWYQQTPGQGLQFLFEYFSETQRNKGNFPGRFSGRQFSNSRSEMNVSTLELGDSALYLCASSSTGSGGYTFGSGTRLTVV.

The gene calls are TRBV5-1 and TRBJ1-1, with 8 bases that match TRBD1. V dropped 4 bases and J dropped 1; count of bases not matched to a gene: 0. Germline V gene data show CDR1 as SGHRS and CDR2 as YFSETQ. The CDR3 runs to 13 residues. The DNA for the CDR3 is TGCGCCAGCAGCGACAGGGGGAACACTGAAGCTTTCTTT. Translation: CASSDRGNTEAFF.